Sequencing of this T cell receptor beta chain was carried out in a study of cytomegalovirus exposure and HLA in healthy donors. At the level of the study: A prior analysis found 100 million to 140 million unique TCR beta sequences from around 180 million T cells. Study-wide results and caveats: Links to common viral pathogens appeared, in a later analysis, for several of the most significant clusters. Overall, around 160 TCR beta chains were annotated as cytomegalovirus-associated.

Amplification used 60 Vbeta primers and 13 Jbeta primers. The repertoire was sequenced with immunoSEQ multiplex PCR; TCRdb's copy has only in-frame clones and lacks some. The profile shows about 160,000 clones, 70% to 80% of them singletons. Of note for this clone: The antigen is not known.

The CDR3 is 15 residues long. Germline CDR1 and CDR2: MNHNS and SASEGT. V lost 4 bases, J lost 0 bases, and 10 bases lay in between. The specimen sequenced was PBMCs. The TCR was taken from a woman aged 45-60 years in good health and CMV-seronegative. This chain joins TRBV6-1 and TRBJ1-3, with D possibly matching TRBD1 (6 bases). The DNA for the CDR3 is TGTGCCAGCAGTGCTCGACAGGACTCTGGAAACACCATATATTTT. It codes for CASSARQDSGNTIYF.